These 5 T cell receptor beta chains originate from one sample sequenced in a study of PD-1 blockade in classical Hodgkin lymphoma. Patients all relapsed after autologous stem cell transplantation, and there was variation in brentuximab vedotin exposure. Assay: immunoSEQ multiplex PCR; the TCRdb copy retains only in-frame clones and omits some. The sample lists approximately 41,000 clones; just under 80% were seen once. The sequencing here drew on peripheral blood mononuclear cells (PBMCs), taken at baseline. The receptors stem from a human donor with classical Hodgkin lymphoma.

The rearrangement joins TRBV7-2 to TRBJ1-2; 10 bases agree with TRBD1. This CDR3 comprises 15 residues. CDR1 is SGHTA, CDR2 FQGNSA, per germline. Germline trimming cut 5 bases from V and 4 bases from J; bases unmatched to any gene: 7. The CDR3 sequence: CASSVGTGEGYGYTF. The CDR3 DNA sequence: TGTGCCAGCAGCGTAGGGACAGGGGAGGGCTATGGCTACACCTTC.

The chain is built from TRBV13 and TRBJ2-2; 7 nucleotides match TRBD1. V lost 4 bases, J lost 4 bases, and 6 bases stayed unmatched. Germline V gene sequence: CDR1 PRHDT, CDR2 FYEKMQ (reference sequence). The CDR3 is made up of 15 amino acids. The chain's CDR3 is CASSYQGVSTGELFF. CDR3 nucleotides: TGTGCCAGCAGCTACCAGGGGGTCTCCACCGGGGAGCTGTTTTTT.

This rearrangement joins TRBV7-8 to TRBJ2-7, with D perhaps matching TRBD2 (5 bases). Germline values: CDR1 SGHVS, CDR2 FQNEAQ. CDR3 length equals 12 residues. With 3 bases removed from V and 6 bases from J, the gap between germline ends came to 9 bases. CDR3 bases: TGTGCCAGCAGCTTGGAGGAAATCGAGCAGTACTTC. This encodes CASSLEEIEQYF.

Here the CDR3 reads CASSYDRGEQETQYF. The CDR3 DNA sequence: TGTGCCAGCAGCTATGACAGGGGGGAGCAAGAGACCCAGTACTTC. This chain links TRBV6-5 with TRBJ2-5; 9 nucleotides align to TRBD1. The V and J ends lost 6 bases and 2 bases, in that order; junction bases with no gene match: 7. Per the germline V gene, CDR1 is MNHEY and CDR2 is SVGAGI. The CDR3 extends over 15 amino acids.

This sequence joins TRBV6-6 and TRBJ2-3; a possible D gene is TRBD1 (6 bases). Trimming removed 2 bases at V and 11 bases at J, with 14 bases between. From germline, CDR1 is MNHNY and CDR2 SVGAGI (reference sequence). This CDR3 region has 13 residues. As DNA, the CDR3 is TGTGCCAGCAGTTACGCTAGAGAGACAGGGCAGTATTTT. Translation gives CASSYARETGQYF.